The rows below give T cell receptor beta chains drawn from one sample of a study of CD8+ T cells in alopecia areata. Sequenced by immunoSEQ multiplex PCR; TCRdb stores in-frame clones only, minus some. Of about 42,000 clones listed, 80% to 95% are singletons. Sample: CD8+ T cells sorted from blood, taken at week 24, from a patient treated with tofacitinib. The receptors come from a human donor with alopecia areata. Both conserved end residues are part of each CDR3. A D gene is named only where the DNA matches it firmly. Clone size appears in some rows only: once, few, many, or a class for an expanded clone.

J	V	size	D	DNA	CDR3
TRBJ2-7	TRBV29-1	-	TRBD2	TGCAGCGTTGAATTCCCCCGCGGGGGGACCTACGAGCAGTACTTC	CSVEFPRGGTYEQYF
TRBJ2-7	TRBV7-8	-	-	TGTGCCAGCAGCTCTACCCCCGGTATGGTTCACGAGCAGTACTTC	CASSSTPGMVHEQYF
TRBJ1-1	TRBV4-2	-	-	TGTGCCAGCAGCCGGAACAGGGACATTGGAGCTTTCTTT	CASSRNRDIGAFF
TRBJ2-1	TRBV4-1	-	-	TGCGCCAGCAGCCAAGGGGGGTACAATGAGCAGTTCTTC	CASSQGGYNEQFF
TRBJ2-3	TRBV5-1	-	-	TGCGCCAGCCAGCAAGCAGGACTCACAGATACGCAGTATTTT	CASQQAGLTDTQYF
TRBJ2-2	TRBV2	-	TRBD1	TGTGCCAGCAGTGAAGGACAGGGGAGTACCGGGGAGCTGTTTTTT	CASSEGQGSTGELFF
TRBJ2-1	TRBV7-9	-	TRBD2	TGTGCCAGCAGCGAAAGACTAGCGGAAAACTACAATGAGCAGTTCTTC	CASSERLAENYNEQFF
TRBJ2-3	TRBV19	-	TRBD2	TGTGCCAGTAGTCCTGAACTAGCGGGGATTAGCACAGATACGCAGTATTTT	CASSPELAGISTDTQYF
TRBJ2-5	TRBV6-5	-	-	TGTGCCAGCAGTTACTCGGGCAGACAAGAGACCCAGTACTTC	CASSYSGRQETQYF
TRBJ2-5	TRBV10-3	-	-	TGTGCCATCAGTGAGGAGAAGGAAGAGACCCAGTACTTC	CAISEEKEETQYF
TRBJ2-2	TRBV5-6	-	-	TGTGCCAGCAGCTTGGCACTTATCTCCGGGGAGCTGTTTTTT	CASSLALISGELFF
TRBJ1-2	TRBV19	-	-	TGTGCCAGTAGCGCCATGGGTTATGGCTACACCTTC	CASSAMGYGYTF
TRBJ2-7	TRBV28	-	-	TGTGCCAGCAGCCCTTATAGACTATTCAAAACAAACTCCTACGAGCAGTACTTC	CASSPYRLFKTNSYEQYF
TRBJ1-2	TRBV6-4	-	-	TGTGCCAGCAGTGACGACGGAGGGATGGCCTCTAACTATGGCTACACCTTC	CASSDDGGMASNYGYTF
TRBJ2-5	TRBV7-9	once	-	TGTGCCAGCAGCTTATGGACAGACCAAGAGACCCAGTACTTC	CASSLWTDQETQYF
TRBJ2-2	TRBV29-1	-	-	TGCAGCGGCCACTTGGGGCAGGGGGAGCTGTTTTTT	CSGHLGQGELFF
TRBJ2-1	TRBV7-9	-	TRBD2	TGTGCCAGCAGCTCCTGGACTAGCGGGGAACACAATGAGCAGTTCTTC	CASSSWTSGEHNEQFF
TRBJ2-2	TRBV6-1	once	-	TGTGCCAGCAGTGATCTGAGGGCCCAGAGCACCGGGGAGCTGTTTTTT	CASSDLRAQSTGELFF
TRBJ2-1	TRBV2	once	-	TGTGCCAGCGGCGCCGTTTGTTCCTGGTGTGAGCAGTTCTTC	CASGAVCSWCEQFF
TRBJ1-1	TRBV29-1	-	-	TGCAGCGCCTCACTACAGGGATGGGCTTTCTTT	CSASLQGWAFF
TRBJ2-1	TRBV6-5	-	-	TGTGCCAGCAGTACGGGCTGGAGTAACAAGTTCTTC	CASSTGWSNKFF
TRBJ1-2	TRBV7-9	-	-	TGTGCCAGCAGCTTACCCTTGGGGAACTATGGCTACACCTTC	CASSLPLGNYGYTF
TRBJ2-5	TRBV27	once	TRBD2	TGTGCCAGCAGTCAGATCTTAGCGGGGGGACAAGAGACCCAGTACTTC	CASSQILAGGQETQYF
TRBJ2-7	TRBV29-1	-	-	TGCAGCGTTGAAAGAAGGTACCCTTCCTACGAGCAGTACTTC	CSVERRYPSYEQYF
TRBJ2-6	TRBV19	-	-	TGTGCCAGTAAGGGGGTGATGAGCTCTGGGGCCAACGTCCTGACTTTC	CASKGVMSSGANVLTF
TRBJ2-6	TRBV9	-	TRBD1	TGTGCCAGCAGCGTAGAAGGGACAGGCTTCTCTGGGGCCAACGTCCTGACTTTC	CASSVEGTGFSGANVLTF
TRBJ2-1	TRBV27	-	-	TGTGCCAGCAGTTTCAAGGGGGGGGGAGGCAATGAGCAGTTCTTC	CASSFKGGGGNEQFF
TRBJ2-7	TRBV7-9	-	-	TGTGCCAGCGCGGAGGGGACCGGGTATCTGCAGTACTTC	CASAEGTGYLQYF
TRBJ2-2	TRBV29-1	once	-	TGCAGCGTGAGAGGAGAGGGGAACACCGGGGAGCTGTTTTTT	CSVRGEGNTGELFF
TRBJ2-1	TRBV29-1	-	TRBD1	TGCAGCGTGCGGGACAGGGGGGATGAGCAGTTCTTC	CSVRDRGDEQFF
TRBJ2-5	TRBV19	once	-	TGTGCCAGTAGTATGCAGGGGACCTCACAAGAGACCCAGTACTTC	CASSMQGTSQETQYF
TRBJ1-6	TRBV7-9	once	TRBD1	TGTGCCAGCAGCCCCGGGACAGGGGAATCACCCCTCCACTTT	CASSPGTGESPLHF
TRBJ2-2	TRBV29-1	-	-	TGCAGCGTTGAAGATCCAGAAGGGACCGGGGAGCTGTTTTTT	CSVEDPEGTGELFF
TRBJ1-1	TRBV27	-	TRBD1	TGTGCCAGCAGTTTGCCCGGGGTAGACAGGGAAGGTGGGGGCACTGAAGCTTTCTTT	CASSLPGVDREGGGTEAFF
TRBJ2-1	TRBV7-2	-	TRBD2	TGTGCCAGCAGCTTCCTAGCGGACTCCTACAATGAGCAGTTCTTC	CASSFLADSYNEQFF
TRBJ2-3	TRBV7-9	-	TRBD1	TGTGCCAGCAGCATGCAAGGATTGGGACAGGGGCGCACAGATACGCAGTATTTT	CASSMQGLGQGRTDTQYF
TRBJ2-1	TRBV28	few	-	TGTGCCAGCAGTTCCTCTGGGCAGGTCTACAATGAGCAGTTCTTC	CASSSSGQVYNEQFF
TRBJ1-1	TRBV7-9	-	-	TGTGCCAGCAATCCGACTATGAACACTGAAGCTTTCTTT	CASNPTMNTEAFF
TRBJ2-2	TRBV27	-	-	TGTGCCAGCAGTTTAGCAGGGGAGAACACCGGGGAGCTGTTTTTT	CASSLAGENTGELFF
TRBJ2-2	TRBV7-9	-	-	TGTGCCAGCAGCCCTTGGACAGTAACCGGGGAGCTGTTTTTT	CASSPWTVTGELFF
TRBJ2-3	TRBV7-9	-	TRBD2	TGTGCCAGCAGCTTAAGCGGGGTTAGCACAGATACGCAGTATTTT	CASSLSGVSTDTQYF
TRBJ2-2	TRBV6-1	-	TRBD2	TGTGCCAGCAGCGTAGCGGGGGGGAACACCGGGGAGCTGTTTTTT	CASSVAGGNTGELFF
TRBJ2-2	TRBV29-1	-	TRBD1	TGCAGCGCCGGGACAGGCCTCACCGGGGAGCTGTTTTTT	CSAGTGLTGELFF
TRBJ2-1	TRBV28	-	TRBD2	TGTGCCAGCAGTTTTCGGGAGCGGGGCCCCGGAGGGCACAATGAGCAGTTCTTC	CASSFRERGPGGHNEQFF
TRBJ2-7	TRBV7-8	-	TRBD1	TGTGCCAGCAGCTTTTACAGGGGGCAAACCTACGAGCAGTACTTC	CASSFYRGQTYEQYF